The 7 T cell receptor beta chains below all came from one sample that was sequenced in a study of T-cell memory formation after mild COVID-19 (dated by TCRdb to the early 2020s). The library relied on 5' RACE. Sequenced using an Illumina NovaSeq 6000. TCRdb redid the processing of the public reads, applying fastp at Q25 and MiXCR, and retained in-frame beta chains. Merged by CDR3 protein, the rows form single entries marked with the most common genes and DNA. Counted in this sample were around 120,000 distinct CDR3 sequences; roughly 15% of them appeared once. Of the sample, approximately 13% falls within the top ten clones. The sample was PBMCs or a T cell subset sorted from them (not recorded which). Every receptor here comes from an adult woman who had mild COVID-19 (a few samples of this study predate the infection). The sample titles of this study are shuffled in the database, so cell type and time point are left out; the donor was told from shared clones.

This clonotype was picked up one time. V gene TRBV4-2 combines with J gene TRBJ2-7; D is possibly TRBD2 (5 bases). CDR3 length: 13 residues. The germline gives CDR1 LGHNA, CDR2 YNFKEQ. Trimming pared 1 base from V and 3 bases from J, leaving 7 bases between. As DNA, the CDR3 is TGTGCCAGCAGCCAAGGGGCGGGCTACGAGCAGTACTTC. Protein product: CASSQGAGYEQYF.

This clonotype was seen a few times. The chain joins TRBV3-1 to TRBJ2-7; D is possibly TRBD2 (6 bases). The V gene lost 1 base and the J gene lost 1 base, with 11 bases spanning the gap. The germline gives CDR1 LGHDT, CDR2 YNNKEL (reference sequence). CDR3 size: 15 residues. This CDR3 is CASSQVFGTSYEQYF. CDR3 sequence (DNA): TGTGCCAGCAGCCAAGTGTTCGGGACTTCCTACGAGCAGTACTTC.

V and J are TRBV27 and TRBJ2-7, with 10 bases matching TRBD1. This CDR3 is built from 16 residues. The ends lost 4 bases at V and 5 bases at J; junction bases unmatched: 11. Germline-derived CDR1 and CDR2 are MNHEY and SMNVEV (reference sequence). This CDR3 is CASSSLRDRGVHEQYF. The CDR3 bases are TGTGCCAGCAGTTCCCTCCGGGACAGGGGAGTCCACGAGCAGTACTTC.

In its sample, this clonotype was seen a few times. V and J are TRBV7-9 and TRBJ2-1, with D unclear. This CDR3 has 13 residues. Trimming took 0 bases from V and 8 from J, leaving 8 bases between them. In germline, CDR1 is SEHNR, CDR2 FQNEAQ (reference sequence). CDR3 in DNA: TGTGCCAGCAGCTTAGCAACTCAGCATGAGCAGTTCTTC. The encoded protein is CASSLATQHEQFF.

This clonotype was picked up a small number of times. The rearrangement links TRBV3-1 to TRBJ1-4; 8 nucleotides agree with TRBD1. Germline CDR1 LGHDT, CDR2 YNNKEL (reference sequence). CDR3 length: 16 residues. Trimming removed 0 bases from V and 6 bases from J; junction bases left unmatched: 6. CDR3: CASSQDWTGIDEKLFF. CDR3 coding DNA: TGTGCCAGCAGCCAAGATTGGACAGGGATTGATGAAAAACTGTTTTTT. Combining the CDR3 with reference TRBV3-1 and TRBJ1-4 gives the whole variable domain DTAVSQTPKYLVTQMGNDKSIKCEQNLGHDTMYWYKQDSKKFLKIMFSYNNKELIINETVPNRFSPKSPDKAHLNLHINSLELGDSAVYFCASSQDWTGIDEKLFFGSGTQLSVL.

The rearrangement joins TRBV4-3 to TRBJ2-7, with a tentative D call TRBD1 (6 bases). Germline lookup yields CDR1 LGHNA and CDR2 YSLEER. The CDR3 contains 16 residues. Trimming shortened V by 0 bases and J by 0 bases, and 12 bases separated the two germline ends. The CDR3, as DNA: TGCGCCAGCAGCCAAGATAAGGGACAAGCCTCCTACGAGCAGTACTTC. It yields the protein CASSQDKGQASYEQYF.

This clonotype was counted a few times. The CDR3 spells CASSWASGSRETQYF. DNA for the CDR3: TGTGCCAGTAGTTGGGCTAGCGGGAGTCGAGAGACCCAGTACTTC. The chain links TRBV19 to TRBJ2-5; 10 nucleotides match TRBD2. The CDR3 has 15 amino acids. The V gene's germline CDR1 is LNHDA and CDR2 SQIVND (reference sequence). The junction had 7 bases not matched to a gene; V was cut back by 5 bases and J by 4 bases.